One and the same sample provided the 21 T cell receptor beta chains below, sequenced in a study of blood T cells in healthy people across ages. A second PCR of 7 to 11 cycles used a sample-barcoded 5' primer and a J-beta primer mix. MiXCR, applied by TCRdb to the 5' RACE reads, yields one record per CDR3 protein. The table has hundreds of thousands of distinct CDR3 sequences, about 25% seen once. These data are also associated with another study on T cells of mothers and their children.

Specimen: blood. The source of these receptors is a boy aged 5-17 years in good health.

The chain uses TRBV29-1 and TRBJ1-2; 9 bases are a match to TRBD1. The CDR3 is 12 residues long. Trimming removed 7 bases from V and 6 bases from J; junction bases left unmatched: 6. Germline V CDR1 and CDR2: SQVTM, ANQGSEA. DNA for the CDR3: TGCAGCGCTCCGGGACAGGGTGATGGCTACACCTTC. Translation: CSAPGQGDGYTF.

This clonotype was counted only a few times. The chain employs TRBV20-1 and TRBJ2-5; D not certain. This CDR3 contains 15 residues. V lost 0 bases, J lost 3 bases, and 14 bases lay in between. Germline-derived CDR1 and CDR2 are DFQATT and SNEGSKA (reference sequence). CDR3 protein: CSARDTGLAKETQYF. CDR3 nucleotides: TGCAGTGCTAGAGATACGGGCTTAGCAAAAGAGACCCAGTACTTC.

CDR3 DNA sequence: TGTGCCAGCAGCTTAGTATCAGATGAGCAGTTCTTC. It is translated as CASSLVSDEQFF. The V gene is TRBV7-9, the J gene TRBJ2-1; D is unclear. Germline lookup yields CDR1 SEHNR and CDR2 FQNEAQ (reference sequence). The CDR3 loop spans 12 amino acids. The V gene lost 1 base and the J gene lost 8 bases, with 6 bases spanning the gap.

This clonotype has only a few counts. The V gene is TRBV29-1, the J gene TRBJ1-1; D remains ambiguous. Per germline, CDR1 SQVTM and CDR2 ANQGSEA. The V and J ends lost 7 bases and 1 base respectively, with 10 bases between them. This CDR3 is built from 12 residues. CDR3 loop: CSAGPSNTEAFF. The CDR3 DNA is TGCAGCGCCGGGCCTTCGAACACTGAAGCTTTCTTT.

This clonotype was recorded only once. The gene calls are TRBV7-2 and TRBJ2-5; TRBD2 matches 11 bases. The CDR3 spans 17 residues. The germline V gene encodes CDR1 SGHTA and CDR2 FQGNSA. After removal of 5 bases from V and 2 bases from J, the junction contained 10 bases not matched to a gene. The CDR3 here is CASSVTSGAYLQETQYF. For the CDR3, the DNA is TGTGCCAGCAGCGTGACTAGCGGGGCCTACTTACAAGAGACCCAGTACTTC.

This clonotype was observed a handful of times. The chain has TRBV27 and TRBJ2-7; D unclear. Trimming cost V 6 bases and J 3 bases, with 12 bases left between them. This CDR3 comprises 13 residues. The germline V gene has CDR1 MNHEY and CDR2 SMNVEV (reference sequence). This CDR3 reads CASRSSDYYEQYF. The DNA for the CDR3 is TGTGCCAGCAGATCGTCAGATTACTACGAGCAGTACTTC.

This clonotype appeared a few times. The chain couples TRBV29-1 to TRBJ2-1, with 10 bases fitting TRBD1. The CDR3 contains 16 residues. The J segment lost 7 bases and the V segment lost 4 bases, leaving 13 bases of the junction unmatched. The V gene's germline CDR1 is SQVTM and CDR2 ANQGSEA. For the CDR3, the DNA is TGCAGCGTTGTAGGTCGGCGGGACAGGGGTTTGAATGAGCAGTTCTTC. Translated: CSVVGRRDRGLNEQFF.

This chain links TRBV27 with TRBJ2-5, with D perhaps matching TRBD1 (5 bases). CDR1 and CDR2 from the germline V gene are MNHEY and SMNVEV (reference sequence). The CDR3 runs 12 residues. Deletions cut 4 bases from V and 7 bases from J, with 10 bases between. In nucleotides, the CDR3 is TGTGCCAGCAGTTCCACCCAGGGGACCCAGTACTTC. It codes for CASSSTQGTQYF.

This chain joins TRBV5-1 and TRBJ1-5; possibly TRBD1 for D (6 bases). The CDR3 has 16 amino acids. Germline CDR1 is SGHRS and CDR2 is YFSETQ. Trimming pared 4 bases from V and 4 bases from J, leaving 18 bases between. CDR3 DNA: TGCGCCAGCAGCGTCGGGCTAGGGGGTGGGAATCAGCCCCAGCATTTT. Its protein product is CASSVGLGGGNQPQHF.

This clonotype turned up a few times. The chain employs TRBV7-2 and TRBJ2-1; D remains ambiguous. Germline-derived CDR1 and CDR2 are SGHTA and FQGNSA. The V end lost 5 bases, the J end lost 2 bases, and 4 bases lay between the germline ends. This CDR3 comprises 12 residues. In nucleotides, the CDR3 is TGTGCCAGCAGCAAGACCTACAATGAGCAGTTCTTC. Amino acids: CASSKTYNEQFF.

This clonotype has more than one count but fewer than ten. V gene TRBV24-1 combines with J gene TRBJ2-2; D uncertain. Per the germline V gene, CDR1 is KGHDR and CDR2 is SFDVKD. This CDR3 comprises 14 residues. V shed 5 bases and J shed 4 bases, with 10 bases lying between them. This chain's CDR3 is CATSGGTPTGELFF. DNA of the CDR3: TGTGCCACCAGTGGCGGAACCCCCACCGGGGAGCTGTTTTTT.

This clonotype came up a few times. The chain has TRBV12-3 or TRBV12-4 and TRBJ2-1; D perhaps matches TRBD2 (5 bases). The assigned J gene may be wrong: the sequence end matches TRBJ2-5 better. This CDR3 comprises 15 residues. The CDR3 reads CASRLGAWFGETQYF. CDR3 in DNA: TGTGCCAGCAGATTGGGAGCCTGGTTTGGAGAGACCCAGTACTTC.

In DNA, the CDR3 is TGTGCCAGCAGACCCGGGACAGGGGTGGGTAATGAGCAGTTCTTC. Amino acid sequence: CASRPGTGVGNEQFF. The chain couples TRBV2 to TRBJ2-1; 10 bases are shared with TRBD1. The V gene end was trimmed by 6 bases and the J gene end by 7 bases; junction bases not matched to a gene: 9. The CDR3 runs to 15 residues. Germline-derived CDR1 and CDR2 are SNHLY and FYNNEI.

This chain links TRBV20-1 with TRBJ2-7, with 9 bases fitting TRBD1. The length of the CDR3 is 13 residues. In germline, CDR1 is DFQATT, CDR2 SNEGSKA (reference sequence). After removal of 5 bases from V and 2 bases from J, the junction contained 4 bases not matched to a gene. CDR3 bases: TGCAGTGCTTCCGGGACAGGGACCTACGAGCAGTACTTC. Its translation is CSASGTGTYEQYF.

As concerns this clonotype: One end of the junction fails to match germline, which may point to a read error. The chain uses TRBV11-2 and TRBJ2-3; D perhaps matches TRBD2 (5 bases). Germline V lookup: CDR1 SGHAT, CDR2 FQNNGV. The CDR3 sequence is 15 residues long. The CDR3 sequence: CAGSLQLGGTDTQYF. The CDR3 region has the DNA TGTGCCGGCAGCTTACAGCTCGGGGGCACAGATACGCAGTATTTT.

The gene calls are TRBV5-6 and TRBJ1-2; TRBD1 agrees at 7 bases. J was trimmed by 4 bases and V by 4 bases; bases with no gene match: 10. The CDR3 covers 15 residues. Germline V gene lookup returns CDR1 SGHDT and CDR2 YYEEEE. CDR3 sequence reads: CASSRLDRDSYGYTF. The DNA of the CDR3 is TGTGCCAGCAGCCGCCTCGACAGGGACAGCTATGGCTACACCTTC.

This clonotype occurred a few times. The chain joins TRBV24-1 to TRBJ2-2; D possibly matches TRBD1 or TRBD2 (5 bases each). Germline values: CDR1 KGHDR, CDR2 SFDVKD. The ends were cut back, 7 bases at V and 5 bases at J, with 13 bases in the middle. The length of the CDR3 is 14 residues. DNA for the CDR3: TGTGCCACCAGAGGGACCTCGGGGACCGGGGAGCTGTTTTTT. It specifies CATRGTSGTGELFF.

This clonotype turned up a few times. J is TRBJ2-5 and V is TRBV2; 12 nucleotides match TRBD2. TRBJ2-1 explains the end of the DNA better; the J call may be wrong. The CDR3 is 16 amino acids. Germline V gene data show CDR1 as SNHLY and CDR2 as FYNNEI. In DNA, the CDR3 is TGTGCCACCAGCACTAGCGGGGGGTCTACAATCAATGAGCAGTTCTTC. It codes for CATSTSGGSTINEQFF.

This sequence joins TRBV29-1 and TRBJ1-5; D is uncertain. The germline V gene has CDR1 SQVTM and CDR2 ANQGSEA. V lost 4 bases to trimming and J lost 5 bases, with 9 bases between them. The CDR3 contains 12 residues. The CDR3 DNA sequence: TGCAGCGTTGGGGATGGGGATCAGCCCCAGCATTTT. It codes for CSVGDGDQPQHF. Filled out from reference TRBV29-1 and TRBJ1-5, the complete variable domain reads SAVISQKPSRDICQRGTSLTIQCQVDSQVTMMFWYRQQPGQSLTLIATANQGSEATYESGFVIDKFPISRPNLTFSTLTVSNMSPEDSSIYLCSVGDGDQPQHFGDGTRLSIL.

The chain recombines TRBV28 with TRBJ1-5; D remains unclear. V gave up 5 bases and J gave up 6 bases, with 5 bases separating them. CDR1 and CDR2 from the germline V gene are MDHEN and SYDVKM. The CDR3 spans 11 residues. Here the CDR3 reads CASSQSQPQHF. CDR3 bases: TGTGCCAGCAGTCAAAGTCAGCCCCAGCATTTT.

This sequence joins TRBV12-3 or TRBV12-4 and TRBJ1-4; TRBD1 is a possible D gene (6 bases). Trimming left V 3 bases short and J 5 bases short, with 22 bases between. The CDR3 contains 18 residues. The DNA for the CDR3 is TGTGCCAGCAGTTTCCATTTTGAGGGGGGAGGGATCAATGAAAAACTGTTTTTT. It yields the protein CASSFHFEGGGINEKLFF.